The 22 T cell receptor beta chains below come from one sample, sequenced in a study of immune evolution from preneoplasia to lung adenocarcinoma. TCRdb's table, derived via immunoSEQ multiplex PCR, lists solely in-frame clones and lacks some. The data contain some 5,400 clones, approximately 87% of them singletons. The sequencing input was FFPE minimally invasive lung adenocarcinoma tissue. These receptors all stem from a person aged 60-80 years with lung adenocarcinoma.

The V gene is TRBV5-4, the J gene TRBJ2-1; 10 nucleotides match TRBD2. V lost 4 bases and J lost 5; bases outside the gene matches: 6. Germline CDR1 is SGHNT and CDR2 is YYREEE (reference sequence). The CDR3 runs 15 residues. CDR3 DNA: TGTGCCAGCAGCCTAGCGGGGGCCCGTAACAATGAGCAGTTCTTC. Translation: CASSLAGARNNEQFF.

The chain employs TRBV14 and TRBJ2-3; D is perhaps TRBD2 (5 bases). This CDR3 spans 13 amino acids. V was shortened by 4 bases and J by 8 bases, with 13 bases between the two germline ends. Germline values: CDR1 SGHDN, CDR2 FVKESK. CDR3 in amino acids: CASSPRRQGTQYF. The CDR3 coding sequence is TGTGCCAGCAGCCCCAGGAGGCAAGGTACGCAGTATTTT.

V is TRBV6-6 and J is TRBJ2-2; TRBD2 might be the D (5 bases). V was shortened by 2 bases and J by 5 bases, with 9 bases between the two germline ends. This CDR3 is 14 amino acids long. Germline CDR1 and CDR2: MNHNY and SVGAGI (reference sequence). The CDR3 here is CASSYDTGTGELFF. CDR3 sequence (DNA): TGTGCCAGCAGTTACGACACGGGGACCGGGGAGCTGTTTTTT.

This clone has more than one count but fewer than ten. The rearrangement joins TRBV10-3 to TRBJ2-2, with D perhaps matching TRBD1 (5 bases). Per the germline V gene, CDR1 is ENHRY and CDR2 is SYGVKD. The CDR3 covers 14 residues. The V and J ends lost 7 bases and 1 base respectively, with 10 bases between them. The CDR3 DNA reads as TGTGCCATCACGAGGCAGGGGAACACCGGGGAGCTGTTTTTT. Protein product: CAITRQGNTGELFF.

The CDR3 DNA follows: TGTGCCACCTTGCCGTGGAATGGGAGGGATACGCAGTATTTT. Translation: CATLPWNGRDTQYF. The J gene is TRBJ2-3, the V gene TRBV2; D might be TRBD2 (6 bases). Trimming stripped 10 bases from V and 6 bases from J, with 20 bases between. CDR3 length: 14 residues. The germline gives CDR1 SNHLY, CDR2 FYNNEI. Full variable domain (outside the CDR3, taken from reference TRBV2 and TRBJ2-3): EPEVTQTPSHQVTQMGQEVILRCVPISNHLYFYWYRQILGQKVEFLVSFYNNEISEKSEIFDDQFSVERPDGSNFTLKIRSTKLEDSAMYFCATLPWNGRDTQYFGPGTRLTVL.

CDR3 protein: CASSVSIQTEAFF. DNA for the CDR3: TGTGCCAGCAGCGTATCGATTCAGACTGAAGCTTTCTTT. The chain combines TRBV6-4 with TRBJ1-1, with D hard to call. The CDR3 spans 13 residues. Germline V gene sequence: CDR1 MRHNA, CDR2 SNTAGT. Trimming stripped 6 bases from V and 5 bases from J, with 13 bases between.

With regard to this clone: Different DNA sequences within this sample yield the same CDR3. The chain carries TRBV10-2 and TRBJ2-7, with D unresolved. This CDR3 has 11 amino acids. The V gene's germline CDR1 is WSHSY and CDR2 SAAADI. V shed 5 bases and J shed 4 bases, with 6 bases lying between them. The CDR3 sequence is CASSSGYEQYF. In nucleotides, the CDR3 is TGCGCCAGCAGTTCAGGATACGAGCAGTACTTC.

This clone appeared a few times. The chain has TRBV30 and TRBJ1-5, with a tentative D call TRBD1 (5 bases). Germline CDR1 GTSNPN, CDR2 SVGIG (reference sequence). Trimming removed 1 base at V and 0 bases at J, with 10 bases between. The CDR3 covers 15 residues. CDR3 sequence reads: CAWSGGLYSNQPQHF. CDR3 sequence (DNA): TGTGCCTGGAGTGGGGGACTATATAGCAATCAGCCCCAGCATTTT.

The J gene is TRBJ2-1, the V gene TRBV14; 11 bases agree with TRBD2. CDR1 SGHDN and CDR2 FVKESK come from the germline V gene. V lost 3 bases and J lost 9; bases outside the gene matches: 4. The CDR3 totals 14 residues. CDR3 loop: CASSQSLAGGEQFF. In DNA form, the CDR3 reads TGTGCCAGCAGCCAGTCCCTAGCGGGAGGTGAGCAGTTCTTC.

The chain joins TRBV2 to TRBJ2-6, with TRBD2 matching 8 bases. With 8 bases clipped from V and 0 bases from J, the junction kept 15 bases outside the gene matches. The CDR3 spans 19 residues. CDR1 SNHLY and CDR2 FYNNEI come from the germline V gene. Here the CDR3 DNA reads TGTGCCAGCCGGGATCGCAGTTCGGGGGGGATCTCTGGGGCCAACGTCCTGACTTTC. Amino acid sequence: CASRDRSSGGISGANVLTF.

The J gene is TRBJ2-3, the V gene TRBV5-1; no clear D gene. Deletions cut 3 bases from V and 2 bases from J, with 7 bases between. In germline, CDR1 is SGHRS, CDR2 YFSETQ. This CDR3 contains 13 residues. This CDR3 is CASSYGPTDTQYF. The CDR3 DNA reads TGCGCCAGCAGCTACGGACCCACAGATACGCAGTATTTT. Looking up the rest from reference TRBV5-1 and TRBJ2-3 gives the full variable domain: KAGVTQTPRYLIKTRGQQVTLSCSPISGHRSVSWYQQTPGQGLQFLFEYFSETQRNKGNFPGRFSGRQFSNSRSEMNVSTLELGDSALYLCASSYGPTDTQYFGPGTRLTVL.

This clone was detected only a few times. V is TRBV6-1 and J is TRBJ2-5, with D possibly being TRBD1 (5 bases). The CDR3 length is 13 residues. Germline V gene data show CDR1 as MNHNS and CDR2 as SASEGT. V shed 4 bases and J shed 2 bases, with 8 bases lying between them. The CDR3 sequence: CASSGTLQETQYF. The DNA of the CDR3 is TGTGCCAGCAGTGGGACACTACAAGAGACCCAGTACTTC.

CDR3 DNA: TGTGCCAGCAGCCCTTGGGTGAAGTTCGGAAACACCATATATTTT. It encodes CASSPWVKFGNTIYF. The chain combines TRBV7-9 with TRBJ1-3, with D hard to call. Trimming took 5 bases from V and 4 from J, leaving 15 bases between them. From germline, CDR1 is SEHNR and CDR2 FQNEAQ (reference sequence). The CDR3 runs to 15 residues.

V usage is TRBV5-1 and J usage is TRBJ2-7; 14 nucleotides match TRBD2. CDR3 length equals 15 residues. In germline, CDR1 is SGHRS, CDR2 YFSETQ. Germline trimming cut 6 bases from V and 5 bases from J; bases unmatched to any gene: 7. The CDR3 DNA sequence: TGCGCCAGCACCTCGACTAGCGGGGGGGCCCACGAGCAGTACTTC. Its protein is CASTSTSGGAHEQYF.

V is TRBV27 and J is TRBJ2-7; TRBD1 is a possible D gene (7 bases). Trimming took 6 bases from V and 5 from J, leaving 17 bases between them. The CDR3 consists of 14 residues. The germline gives CDR1 MNHEY, CDR2 SMNVEV (reference sequence). Written as DNA, the CDR3 is TGTGCCAGCAGCCCCTTCAGGGGGGCCGACGAGCAGTACTTC. Translating it yields CASSPFRGADEQYF.

The chain carries TRBV5-4 and TRBJ1-2; D gene ambiguous. The CDR3 consists of 14 residues. CDR1 SGHNT and CDR2 YYREEE come from the germline V gene (reference sequence). V shed 4 bases and J shed 4 bases, with 14 bases lying between them. The CDR3 here is CASSHLGNGYGYTF. Written as DNA, the CDR3 is TGTGCCAGCAGCCATCTGGGTAACGGCTATGGCTACACCTTC. Variable domain in full (rest from reference TRBV5-4 and TRBJ1-2): ETGVTQSPTHLIKTRGQQVTLRCSSQSGHNTVSWYQQALGQGPQFIFQYYREEENGRGNFPPRFSGLQFPNYSSELNVNALELDDSALYLCASSHLGNGYGYTFGSGTRLTVV.

The chain combines TRBV6-6 with TRBJ2-1; 7 positions agree with TRBD1. The trim removed 5 bases at V and 6 bases at J, leaving 4 bases unmatched. CDR1 MNHNY and CDR2 SVGAGI come from the germline V gene (reference sequence). The CDR3 has 13 amino acids. CDR3 amino acids: CASSVDRLNEQFF. Here the CDR3 DNA reads TGTGCCAGCAGTGTGGACAGGCTCAATGAGCAGTTCTTC.

V is TRBV4-2 and J is TRBJ1-3, with a weak D call TRBD1 (5 bases). This CDR3 has 15 amino acids. The germline V gene has CDR1 LGHNA and CDR2 YNFKEQ. Trimming cost V 0 bases and J 4 bases, with 10 bases left between them. CDR3 DNA sequence: TGTGCCAGCAGCCAAGATCCGGGGCAAGGAAACACCATATATTTT. Its translation is CASSQDPGQGNTIYF.

V usage is TRBV19 and J usage is TRBJ2-5, with TRBD1 as a possible D gene (7 bases). This CDR3 region has 16 residues. The germline gives CDR1 LNHDA, CDR2 SQIVND (reference sequence). Trimming took off 3 bases at V and 4 bases at J, with 18 bases between the two ends. CDR3 DNA sequence: TGTGCCAGTAGTATCGACCACAGGGGAGGACGAGAGACCCAGTACTTC. Residues: CASSIDHRGGRETQYF.

CDR3 DNA sequence: TGTGCCTGGAGTGGTTGGGACCAAGCCTACGAGCAGTACTTC. The encoded protein is CAWSGWDQAYEQYF. The genes are TRBV30 and TRBJ2-7; D possibly matches TRBD1 or TRBD2 (5 bases each). CDR1 is GTSNPN and CDR2 is SVGIG in the germline V gene (reference sequence). This CDR3 spans 14 amino acids. V was shortened by 1 base and J by 2 bases, with 12 bases between the two germline ends.

This chain joins TRBV28 and TRBJ2-1; the D gene is possibly TRBD2 (5 bases). Germline CDR1 reads MDHEN; CDR2 reads SYDVKM. This CDR3 spans 13 amino acids. Trimming took 5 bases from V and 6 from J, leaving 11 bases between them. The CDR3 sequence: CASSLGLTNEQFF. CDR3 DNA sequence: TGTGCCAGCAGTCTAGGACTCACCAATGAGCAGTTCTTC. Looking up the rest from reference TRBV28 and TRBJ2-1 gives the full variable domain: DVKVTQSSRYLVKRTGEKVFLECVQDMDHENMFWYRQDPGLGLRLIYFSYDVKMKEKGDIPEGYSVSREKKERFSLILESASTNQTSMYLCASSLGLTNEQFFGPGTRLTVL.

The chain links TRBV5-4 to TRBJ2-5, with D possibly being TRBD2 (6 bases). The CDR3 contains 14 residues. The germline gives CDR1 SGHNT, CDR2 YYREEE (reference sequence). V gave up 4 bases and J gave up 4 bases, with 14 bases separating them. As DNA, the CDR3 is TGTGCCAGCAGCCGGGACTCAATAGGAGAGACCCAGTACTTC. Its protein product is CASSRDSIGETQYF.